These 5 T cell receptor beta chains were sequenced from one sample in a study of Ad26.COV2.S vaccination and SARS-CoV-2 variants. Treatment meaning: some 19 received Ad26.COV2.S at low or high dose, single or two shots; several received placebo; per-sample allocation not given. All samples were drawn on day 63, counting from the first vaccine or placebo injection. Repertoires were generated with immunoSEQ multiplex PCR, while TCRdb's copy carries only in-frame clones and drops some. This sample carries about 350,000 clones, approximately 86% of them seen once, and the ten largest clones take about 10%. The sequencing used peripheral blood, collected in a trial of Ad26.COV2.S vaccine versus placebo. All receptors derive from a person aged 18 to 59 who received the Ad26.COV2.S COVID-19 vaccine or a placebo.

This chain connects TRBV4-2 to TRBJ1-5; no reliable D call. The germline V and J ends were trimmed by 0 bases and 4 bases, with 10 bases remaining between them. The CDR3 runs 15 residues. Germline V CDR1 and CDR2: LGHNA, YNFKEQ. The CDR3 sequence: CASSQDWQQNQPQHF. The DNA of the CDR3 is TGTGCCAGCAGCCAAGATTGGCAGCAAAATCAGCCCCAGCATTTT.

CDR3 sequence (DNA): TGTGCCAGCAGCCTGAGGGACAGGGAAAATGAAAAACTGTTTTTT. Protein sequence: CASSLRDRENEKLFF. The V gene is TRBV9, the J gene TRBJ1-4, with 9 nucleotides matching TRBD1. This CDR3 spans 15 amino acids. Germline V gene data show CDR1 as SGDLS and CDR2 as YYNGEE. V was pared by 4 bases and J by 5 bases, with 6 bases of the junction left unmatched. Using reference TRBV9 and TRBJ1-4 for the parts outside the CDR3, the full variable domain is DSGVTQTPKHLITATGQRVTLRCSPRSGDLSVYWYQQSLDQGLQFLIQYYNGEERAKGNILERFSAQQFPDLHSELNLSSLELGDSALYFCASSLRDRENEKLFFGSGTQLSVL.

The chain uses TRBV3-1 (or the pseudogene TRBV3-2) and TRBJ1-3; possible D gene TRBD1, 6 bases. V lost 4 bases to trimming and J lost 1 base, with 20 bases between them. This CDR3 is built from 18 residues. Germline V gene data show CDR1 as LGHDT and CDR2 as YNNKEL (reference sequence). CDR3 residues: CASSLTGFWLVSGNTIYF. The CDR3 nucleotides are TGTGCCAGCAGCCTCACAGGGTTTTGGTTGGTTTCTGGAAACACCATATATTTT.

The rearrangement joins TRBV19 to TRBJ2-7; 9 bases align to TRBD2. Looked up from germline, CDR1 is LNHDA and CDR2 is SQIVND (reference sequence). V was clipped by 3 bases and J by 5 bases; unmatched bases: 17. There are 18 residues in the CDR3. The CDR3 DNA sequence: TGTGCCAGTAGTATCTCGGGCCGAGCCATTAGCGGGGGAAACGAGCAGTACTTC. Translating it yields CASSISGRAISGGNEQYF.

Only one count was recorded for this clone. The genes are TRBV7-9 and TRBJ2-5; 10 positions agree with TRBD1. Trimming removed 5 bases from V and 4 bases from J; junction bases left unmatched: 7. In germline, CDR1 is SEHNR, CDR2 FQNEAQ (reference sequence). The length of the CDR3 is 15 residues. The CDR3 nucleotides read TGTGCCAGCAGCGCCAGACAGGGGGCAGGAGAGACCCAGTACTTC. It specifies CASSARQGAGETQYF.